This TCR beta chain was identified in a study of T-cell memory formation after mild COVID-19. Regarding the study as a whole: Pre-infection memory already had some responding clones, implying cross-reactive memory joined. Clones contracting across day 15 to 85 had a balanced CD4/CD8 profile; later expanding clones leaned CD4+.

TCRdb ran MiXCR on the 5' RACE reads and lists one entry per CDR3 protein. The sample has roughly 220,000 distinct CDR3 sequences; roughly 10% are singletons. This clonotype occurred a few times. The target antigen is unknown. The source of this sequence is a man aged 18-30 years who had mild COVID-19 (a few samples of this study predate the infection). Cell type and time point are not known. Sequenced: PBMCs or a T cell subset sorted from them (not recorded which).

The DNA of the CDR3 is TGTGCCAGCAGCCCCGGGACAGCTAATAATTCACCCCTCCACTTT. Protein sequence: CASSPGTANNSPLHF. The J gene is TRBJ1-6, the V gene TRBV9, with TRBD1 matching over 7 bases. This CDR3 has 15 amino acids. Trimming at V came to 4 bases and at J to 5 bases, leaving 6 bases not matched to a gene. Germline V gene lookup returns CDR1 SGDLS and CDR2 YYNGEE.